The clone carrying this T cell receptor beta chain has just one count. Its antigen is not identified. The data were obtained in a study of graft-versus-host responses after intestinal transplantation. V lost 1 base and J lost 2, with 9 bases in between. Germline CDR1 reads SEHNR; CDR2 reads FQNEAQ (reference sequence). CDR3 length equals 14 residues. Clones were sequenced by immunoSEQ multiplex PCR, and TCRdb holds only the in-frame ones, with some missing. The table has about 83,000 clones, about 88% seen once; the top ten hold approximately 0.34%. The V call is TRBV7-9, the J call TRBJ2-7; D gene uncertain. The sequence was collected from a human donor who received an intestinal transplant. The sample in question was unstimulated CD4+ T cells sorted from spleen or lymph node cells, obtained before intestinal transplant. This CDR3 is CASSLEEAAYEQYF. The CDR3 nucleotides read TGTGCCAGCAGCTTAGAAGAGGCGGCCTACGAGCAGTACTTC. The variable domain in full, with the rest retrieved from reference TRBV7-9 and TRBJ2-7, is DTGVSQNPRHKITKRGQNVTFRCDPISEHNRLYWYRQTLGQGPEFLTYFQNEAQLEKSRLLSDRFSAERPKGSFSTLEIQRTEQGDSAMYLCASSLEEAAYEQYFGPGTRLTVT.